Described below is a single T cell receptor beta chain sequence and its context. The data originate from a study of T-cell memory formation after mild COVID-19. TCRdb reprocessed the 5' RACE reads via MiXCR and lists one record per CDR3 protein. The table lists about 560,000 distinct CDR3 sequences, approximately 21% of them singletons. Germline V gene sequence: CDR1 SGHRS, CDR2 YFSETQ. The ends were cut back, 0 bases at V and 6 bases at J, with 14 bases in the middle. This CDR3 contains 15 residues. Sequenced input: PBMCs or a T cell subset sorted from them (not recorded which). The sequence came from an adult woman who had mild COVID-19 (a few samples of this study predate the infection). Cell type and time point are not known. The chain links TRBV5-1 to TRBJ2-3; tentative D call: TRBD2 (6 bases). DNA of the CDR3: TGCGCCAGCAGCTTGGCACCGACTAGTTCTGATACGCAGTATTTT. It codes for CASSLAPTSSDTQYF.